This T cell receptor (beta chain) was observed in a study of technical replicates of blood from several donors. The CDR3 loop spans 15 amino acids. Germline V lookup: CDR1 MNHEY, CDR2 SVGAGI. The J segment lost 6 bases and the V segment lost 1 base, leaving 6 bases of the junction unmatched. Using immunoSEQ multiplex PCR, the repertoire was profiled, and TCRdb retains in-frame clones only, with some absent. The top ten hold approximately 6.3% of the sample, which has about 12,000 clones, approximately 95% seen once. The table lists this clone with a count of one. This TCR came from a human donor in good health. The V call is TRBV6-5, the J call TRBJ2-7; 10 bases match TRBD2. What was sequenced was PBMCs. CDR3 sequence: CASSYWSSGSREQYF. CDR3 nucleotide sequence: TGTGCCAGCAGTTACTGGTCTAGCGGGAGTCGCGAGCAGTACTTC.